This TCR beta chain was sequenced for a study of blood T cell repertoires in COVID-19. In the authors' methods: Amplification of reference gene primers provided the estimated nucleated cell counts. TCRdb's table, derived via immunoSEQ multiplex PCR, lists solely in-frame clones and lacks some. V, J and clone size reflect that table, while D and trimming were determined from the DNA. The sample contains 150,000 to 200,000 clones, over 80% of which appear only once. The sequence was collected from a woman aged 55 to 70 with COVID-19, enrolled during active disease. The sequencing sample was made of peripheral blood.

CDR3 loop: CASTTGLLTDTQYF. DNA for the CDR3: TGTGCCAGCACCACAGGGCTACTCACAGATACGCAGTATTTT. The rearrangement joins TRBV6-5 to TRBJ2-3, with D possibly TRBD1 on 6 matching bases. The germline gives CDR1 MNHEY, CDR2 SVGAGI. V lost 7 bases to trimming and J lost 2 bases, with 13 bases between them. There are 14 residues in the CDR3.